This TCR beta chain was sequenced during a study of T cell responses to AZD1222 COVID-19 vaccine (dated by TCRdb to the early 2020s). The study in broad terms: TCR sequencing covered 233 trial participants: roughly 200 given two doses of AZD1222 and 26 given two doses of MenACWY control vaccine. Trial participants were enrolled into age subgroups of 18-55, 56-69 and 70-plus years, which contained around 140, 26 and 57 TCR-sequenced participants, respectively.

Clipping removes 0 bases from V and 6 bases from J, with 4 as the unmatched junction base count. Looking up the germline V gene yields CDR1 LGHNA and CDR2 YSLEER. The CDR3 runs 14 amino acids, cysteine and phenylalanine included. Kept here is only the CDR3 DNA, which spans 42 bases and is read in frame from base 1. The CDR3 regions of human TCRbeta chains were analyzed by immunosequencing. The authors processed their data as follows. TCRs in the repertoires were matched against a reference library of SARS-CoV-2-specific TCRs that had been generated with the MIRA antigen-specificity platform. Breadth meant the fraction of unique TCRs that were SARS-CoV-2-associated, whereas depth meant the fraction of total T cells that were SARS-CoV-2-associated. Each spike-specific TCR was assigned to its reactive spike region and to a CD4 or CD8 class using the MIRA data. Log10-transformed breadth and depth values were compared by one-way ANOVA with Sidak's multiple comparisons tests. Entries here come from immuneACCESS through TCRdb and include only in-frame sequences with V and J called. Some clones fail to appear in such tables; in the studies checked, an unresolved V gene covers under half of the shortfall, and the cause of the remainder is unknown. V and J calls and clone size come straight from that table; D and trimming were deduced from the DNA. Present in this sample are roughly 200,000 clones, roughly 91% of which were seen just once. The top ten clones comprise approximately 1% of the sample.

Taken with the paper, the label for time point translates to: baseline before first vaccination. The treatment or condition label, as the study defines it: meningococcal conjugate vaccine given as trial control. Samples from vaccinated people were obtained from the UK trials COV001 and COV002, which included a single-blind randomized controlled phase 2/3 trial of AZD1222 (ChAdOx1 nCoV-19) in healthy adults. For TCRbeta chain sequencing, PBMC samples from trial participants were taken at day 0 and at day 28 after the second dose. What the study reported, not specific to this receptor: Reportedly, close to half of the unique spike-specific TCRs recognized epitopes lying outside the regions that are mutated in the B.1.351 and B.1.1.7 variants. Because no day 14 peak-response samples were available, the repertoires could be characterized only after the peak T cell response. Vaccine-associated CD4 TCRs spanned the whole spike protein, with dominant responses in regions 160-218 and 743-854. Conclusions about previously exposed vaccinees are limited, since just six or seven AZD1222 recipients were seropositive for SARS-CoV-2 at baseline. The 56-69-year group was small, and its depth increase did not reach significance, likely because of low power. Participants were mostly white British and included more females than males, and it was suggested by the authors that clonal diversity may have been underestimated. A significant rise in spike-specific TCR breadth and depth was observed after two AZD1222 doses relative to day 0 and relative to MenACWY recipients.

About this clone itself: Its antigen is not yet known. No base quality values were provided; no much bigger clone lies one nucleotide off.

The source of this sequence is an adult in good health. Recombination linked TRBV4-3 to TRBJ1-2; 7 bases in the middle match TRBD1. The source material was peripheral blood, sampled on day 0 of MenACWY control vaccination. The DNA is TGCGCCAGCAGCCAAGATGCACAGGGGAATGGCTACACCTTC. Translated, it reads CASSQDAQGNGYTF.